This TCR beta chain was found in a study of graft-versus-host responses after intestinal transplantation (dated by TCRdb to 2020 to 2022). For the wider study: The transplants that recipients got were multivisceral, liver-intestinal, or isolated intestinal. To identify alloreactive clones, pre-transplant mixed lymphocyte reaction products were sequenced and then compared with unstimulated pre-transplant donor and recipient T cells. Of the 20 to 30 intestinal transplant recipients enrolled in the cohort, one of whom was a retransplant, a few patients without pretransplant specimens were excluded. After intestinal transplantation, graft-versus-host and host-versus-graft alloreactive T cell clones in the graft, circulation and bone marrow were tracked using bulk TCR-beta CDR3 sequencing. Anti-thymocyte globulin induction was given to all recipients, followed by maintenance tacrolimus and steroids for about 3 years. Instead of going to the commercial service, samples from a few later patients were sequenced in-house on an Illumina MiSeq and processed with MiXCR. Donor T cell macrochimerism was defined as a peak of at least 4% donor T cells among recipient peripheral blood mononuclear cells. Overall study results and their limits: Conclusions were limited by the relatively low number and heterogeneity of intestinal transplant patients. Early after transplant, peak levels of circulating GvH clones were found to be associated with declines in HvG clones. GvH clones were detected in recipient bone marrow, and some of these GvH clones were observed earlier in ileal mucosa or blood, consistent with an intestinal mucosal origin. In patients with donor T cell macrochimerism, the allografts had high GvH to HvG T cell clonal ratios.

From the cysteine through the phenylalanine, the CDR3 covers 13 amino acids. The read is trimmed to its CDR3 DNA, 39 bases read in frame from base 1. The germline V gene gives CDR1 as MDHEN and CDR2 as SYDVKM. Cut back by 5 bases and 1 base, the V and J ends lie 7 bases apart. Library preparation was by the immunoSEQ multiplex PCR assay. For most patients, genomic DNA was isolated using the Qiagen DNeasy Blood and Tissue Kit and was shipped frozen to Adaptive Biotechnologies for TCR sequencing. For most patients, high-throughput TCR-beta CDR3 sequencing of genomic DNA was performed by Adaptive Biotechnologies. Turning to the authors' computational methods: Adaptive's ImmunoSEQ software supplied the TCR sequencing data for around 19 patients, while MiXCR and VDJtools were used to process a few other patients. To correct CD4 versus CD8 sorting errors, sequences present in both subsets at a frequency ratio below 5:1 were removed. Because the origin of CDR3 nucleotide sequences shared between donor and recipient could not be assigned, those sequences were removed. To be classed as alloreactive, a clone needed at least 2-fold expansion over unstimulated cells and a minimum CFSE-low frequency of 0.002% (template counts) or 0.001% (read counts). Mappable clones were those detected in sequenced pre-transplant spleen, lymph node, or MLR CFSE-low populations of the donor or recipient. Cumulative frequency of alloreactive clones was calculated as a percentage of all sequences weighted by copy number. As stored in TCRdb, this immuneACCESS dataset retains in-frame rearrangements with V and J assigned. A fraction of the clones does not appear; measured against another copy, unresolved V genes explain less than half of the discrepancy, and the remainder lacks a known reason. V and J calls plus clone size are reproduced from that table; the DNA served to infer D and trimming. The sample yields about 85,000 clones; around 80% were counted once. Roughly 0.83% of the sample belongs to the ten largest clones.

Concerning this clone itself: Its recognized antigen is unknown. No quality values exist for individual bases; no much larger clone is one base distant.

The intended sense of this specimen's time point label: cells obtained before transplantation from donor or recipient. CD3+CD4+ and CD3+CD8+ populations were FACS-sorted from unstimulated pre-transplant donor and recipient cells taken from spleen or lymph nodes. The chain is made from TRBV28 and TRBJ2-3, and TRBD1 may be the D gene, going by 5 matching bases. Sequenced material: unstimulated CD4+ T cells sorted from spleen or lymph node cells, taken before intestinal transplant. The TCR sequence derives from a human donor who received an intestinal transplant. The CDR3 here reads CASSTTGTDTQYF. In nucleotide form, the sequence is TGTGCCAGCAGTACGACAGGCACAGATACGCAGTATTTT. Reference TRBV28 and TRBJ2-3 genes cover what lies past the CDR3, so the full variable domain is DVKVTQSSRYLVKRTGEKVFLECVQDMDHENMFWYRQDPGLGLRLIYFSYDVKMKEKGDIPEGYSVSREKKERFSLILESASTNQTSMYLCASSTTGTDTQYFGPGTRLTVL.